This TCR beta chain was found in a study of breast tumors, draining lymph nodes, adjacent tissues. This clonotype has ten or more counts. V was pared by 6 bases and J by 4 bases, with 8 bases of the junction left unmatched. The CDR3 has 15 residues. CDR1 and CDR2 from the germline V gene are DFQATT and SNEGSKA (reference sequence). TCRdb reprocessed the multiplex PCR reads via MiXCR and lists one record per CDR3 protein. The sample has 250,000 or so distinct CDR3 sequences, 30% to 35% seen once. The lymph nodes were axillary draining lymph nodes from breast cancer patients. This chain joins TRBV20-1 and TRBJ2-3; 12 nucleotides agree with TRBD2. The clonotype was recovered from a female donor with breast cancer. Some clones in this sample may be carry-over from other donors' samples. Sequencing used axillary lymph node tissue. The CDR3 coding sequence is TGCAGTGCCACCCCCCCTAGCGGGGGGGCAGATACGCAGTATTTT. Residues: CSATPPSGGADTQYF.